Listed below are T cell receptor beta chains from one sample, sequenced in a study of blood T cell repertoires in COVID-19. TCRdb keeps only in-frame clones here, not all; method: immunoSEQ multiplex PCR. In the table there are 190,000 or so clones, roughly 89% of which are singletons. The material sequenced was peripheral blood. These receptors all come from a woman aged 18-29 years who had recovered from COVID-19. Both conserved end residues are part of each CDR3. D genes are given only for firm matches. Size is omitted from some rows. Given values are once, few, many or a class for expanded clones.

D gene: .; J gene: TRBJ1-5; V gene: TRBV18; clone size: .; CDR3 DNA: TGTGCCAGCTCACCAGGCAGGGCTCAGCCCCAGCATTTT; CDR3 protein: CASSPGRAQPQHF
D gene: TRBD1; J gene: TRBJ1-1; V gene: TRBV29-1; clone size: few; CDR3 DNA: TGCAGCGCCGGACAGGGTCAGAACACTGAAGCTTTCTTT; CDR3 protein: CSAGQGQNTEAFF
D gene: .; J gene: TRBJ1-5; V gene: TRBV7-9; clone size: once; CDR3 DNA: TGTGCCAGCAGCTCCCAGGGAAAGCCCCAGCATTTT; CDR3 protein: CASSSQGKPQHF
D gene: TRBD2; J gene: TRBJ2-3; V gene: TRBV5-1; clone size: .; CDR3 DNA: TGCGCCAGCAGCCTAATGGGACTAGCGGGGACCGAAGATACGCAGTATTTT; CDR3 protein: CASSLMGLAGTEDTQYF
D gene: .; J gene: TRBJ1-6; V gene: TRBV27; clone size: .; CDR3 DNA: TGTGCCAGCAATGCGGGCCAGGGGTGGGAATCACCCCTCCACTTT; CDR3 protein: CASNAGQGWESPLHF
D gene: .; J gene: TRBJ2-3; V gene: TRBV6-2/TRBV6-3; clone size: .; CDR3 DNA: TGTGCCAGCAGTGCGGGATTCAACACAGATACGCAGTATTTT; CDR3 protein: CASSAGFNTDTQYF
D gene: TRBD1; J gene: TRBJ1-4; V gene: TRBV5-1; clone size: .; CDR3 DNA: TGCGCCAGCAGCGGGGGGGACAGGCCAACTAATGAAAAACTGTTTTTT; CDR3 protein: CASSGGDRPTNEKLFF
D gene: TRBD2; J gene: TRBJ2-5; V gene: TRBV9; clone size: .; CDR3 DNA: TGTGCCAGCAGCGTAGGGTTAGATAGCGGGGCTACGGGAGAGACCCAGTACTTC; CDR3 protein: CASSVGLDSGATGETQYF
D gene: TRBD1; J gene: TRBJ1-1; V gene: TRBV2; clone size: .; CDR3 DNA: TGTGCCAGCAGTTCACAGGGGCCCTACGAAGCTTTCTTT; CDR3 protein: CASSSQGPYEAFF
D gene: .; J gene: TRBJ2-5; V gene: TRBV27; clone size: .; CDR3 DNA: TGTGCCAGCAGTTTGAGACAGGGAGGCTGGGAGACCCAGTACTTC; CDR3 protein: CASSLRQGGWETQYF
D gene: .; J gene: TRBJ1-3; V gene: TRBV7-8; clone size: .; CDR3 DNA: TGTGCCAGCAGCTCGAGGACAGATTCACGCGGAAACACCATATATTTT; CDR3 protein: CASSSRTDSRGNTIYF
D gene: TRBD2; J gene: TRBJ2-3; V gene: TRBV5-8; clone size: .; CDR3 DNA: TGTGCCAGCAGCTACGGACTAGCGGGAGGCACAGATACGCAGTATTTT; CDR3 protein: CASSYGLAGGTDTQYF
D gene: .; J gene: TRBJ1-5; V gene: TRBV6-6; clone size: few; CDR3 DNA: TGTGCCAGCATCCCTGGTTGGGGGGGAAATCAGCCCCAGCATTTT; CDR3 protein: CASIPGWGGNQPQHF
D gene: .; J gene: TRBJ1-1; V gene: TRBV5-1; clone size: .; CDR3 DNA: TGCGCCAGCAGCTTGGAAGGGGTCACGATCGTGAACACTGAAGCTTTCTTT; CDR3 protein: CASSLEGVTIVNTEAFF
D gene: .; J gene: TRBJ1-5; V gene: TRBV12-3/TRBV12-4; clone size: .; CDR3 DNA: TGTGCCAGCAGCCTCGACAGTGGTCAGCCCCAGCATTTT; CDR3 protein: CASSLDSGQPQHF
D gene: .; J gene: TRBJ2-3; V gene: TRBV2; clone size: .; CDR3 DNA: TGTGCCAGCAGTACTCTTCGGGATACGCAGTATTTT; CDR3 protein: CASSTLRDTQYF
D gene: .; J gene: TRBJ1-1; V gene: TRBV11-3; clone size: .; CDR3 DNA: TGTGCCAGCAGCCAGGGCACTGAAGCTTTCTTT; CDR3 protein: CASSQGTEAFF
D gene: .; J gene: TRBJ2-3; V gene: TRBV5-6; clone size: .; CDR3 DNA: TGTGCCAGCAGCTTGAAACTAGCTTTCACAGATACGCAGTATTTT; CDR3 protein: CASSLKLAFTDTQYF
D gene: .; J gene: TRBJ1-5; V gene: TRBV2; clone size: .; CDR3 DNA: TGTGCCAGCAGTGCGGGGGAGGGGGGCAATCAGCCCCAGCATTTT; CDR3 protein: CASSAGEGGNQPQHF
D gene: TRBD1; J gene: TRBJ1-4; V gene: TRBV3-1/TRBV3-2; clone size: .; CDR3 DNA: TGTGCCAGCAGCCACAGTGCTGGAAGGGGGCGGTCTAATGAAAAACTGTTTTTT; CDR3 protein: CASSHSAGRGRSNEKLFF
D gene: .; J gene: TRBJ1-5; V gene: TRBV30; clone size: .; CDR3 DNA: TGTGCCTGGAGCGCAGGGCTGGAACAGCCCCAGCATTTT; CDR3 protein: CAWSAGLEQPQHF
D gene: .; J gene: TRBJ1-1; V gene: TRBV5-1; clone size: .; CDR3 DNA: TGCGCCAGCAGCCACGGTCCCCCGAACACTGAAGCTTTCTTT; CDR3 protein: CASSHGPPNTEAFF
D gene: .; J gene: TRBJ2-1; V gene: TRBV6-4; clone size: .; CDR3 DNA: TGTGCCAGCAGCCCCCGAGGTGAAGGTTACAATGAGCAGTTCTTC; CDR3 protein: CASSPRGEGYNEQFF
D gene: .; J gene: TRBJ1-2; V gene: TRBV4-3; clone size: once; CDR3 DNA: TGCGCCAGCAGCCAAGACGCGGCCGTACCCCTTGGCTACACCTTC; CDR3 protein: CASSQDAAVPLGYTF
D gene: TRBD1; J gene: TRBJ2-5; V gene: TRBV25-1; clone size: .; CDR3 DNA: TGTGCCACTGGATCGCATGGACAGGGGCGATCGGAGACCCAGTACTTC; CDR3 protein: CATGSHGQGRSETQYF
D gene: .; J gene: TRBJ1-1; V gene: TRBV4-1; clone size: .; CDR3 DNA: TGCGCCAGCAGCCAAGCCGGGGACACTGAAGCTTTCTTT; CDR3 protein: CASSQAGDTEAFF
D gene: TRBD2; J gene: TRBJ2-3; V gene: TRBV4-1; clone size: .; CDR3 DNA: TGCGCCAGCAGCTTCCTGACTAGCGGGGGGGCAGATACGCAGTATTTT; CDR3 protein: CASSFLTSGGADTQYF
D gene: .; J gene: TRBJ2-3; V gene: TRBV7-3; clone size: .; CDR3 DNA: TGTGCCAGCAGTAGGGGCGGCCCCACAGATACGCAGTATTTT; CDR3 protein: CASSRGGPTDTQYF
D gene: .; J gene: TRBJ1-5; V gene: TRBV11-2; clone size: .; CDR3 DNA: TGTGCCAGCAGCTTAGACGGGGGGCCCAATCAGCCCCAGCATTTT; CDR3 protein: CASSLDGGPNQPQHF
D gene: .; J gene: TRBJ1-4; V gene: TRBV11-1; clone size: .; CDR3 DNA: TGTGCCAGCAGCTTAGTACCCGGGGAGGATGAAAAACTGTTTTTT; CDR3 protein: CASSLVPGEDEKLFF
D gene: TRBD1; J gene: TRBJ1-2; V gene: TRBV3-1/TRBV3-2; clone size: once; CDR3 DNA: TGTGCCAGCAGCCAAGGGGGGGGACAGGGGAGAGGCTACACCTTC; CDR3 protein: CASSQGGGQGRGYTF